Below are 28 T cell receptor beta chains sequenced from a single sample in a study of T-cell reconstitution after alpha-beta-depleted transplantation in children. During its preparation, the TCRbeta library received unique molecular identifiers. TCRdb re-derived calls from the PCR reads in MiXCR, one entry per CDR3 protein. The profile shows hundreds of thousands of distinct CDR3 sequences, roughly 9.1% of them singletons. The specimen comprised PBMCs, mostly from graft donor cells, sampled 360 days after TCRalphabeta/CD19-depleted stem cell transplant. These receptors came from a male patient under 10 years old who had a stem cell transplant for acute myeloid leukemia, so the T cells may come from the graft donor.

The gene calls are TRBV6-5 and TRBJ1-4, with D perhaps matching TRBD1 (5 bases). Trimming took off 0 bases at V and 7 bases at J, with 9 bases between the two ends. The germline CDR1 and CDR2 sequences are MNHEY and SVGAGI. CDR3 length: 14 residues. CDR3 in DNA: TGTGCCAGCAGTTACTCGGGCGGGGGTGAAAAACTGTTTTTT. The encoded protein is CASSYSGGGEKLFF.

This clonotype has a count of ten or more. The rearrangement joins TRBV20-1 to TRBJ2-7; 7 bases are shared with TRBD2. CDR1 and CDR2 from the germline V gene are DFQATT and SNEGSKA (reference sequence). Germline trimming cut 3 bases from V and 3 bases from J; bases unmatched to any gene: 11. There are 15 residues in the CDR3. DNA of the CDR3: TGCAGTGCTAGCGGCGGACTAGACTCTTTCTACGAGCAGTACTTC. Encoded protein: CSASGGLDSFYEQYF.

There are a few counts of this clonotype. The rearrangement uses TRBV4-1 and TRBJ2-6, with a possible D match to TRBD1 (5 bases). The CDR3 has 19 amino acids. CDR1 and CDR2 from the germline V gene are MGHRA and YSYEKL. V gave up 0 bases and J gave up 4 bases, with 19 bases separating them. CDR3 loop: CASSQDIRQSLLGANVLTF. The CDR3 region has the DNA TGCGCCAGCAGCCAAGATATAAGACAGTCTCTCCTGGGGGCCAACGTCCTGACTTTC.

This clonotype was seen a handful of times. At one end the junction does not follow the germline gene, possibly because of a read error. CDR3 nucleotides: TGTGCCTGCAGCCAAGAAGGTGCGGAGACAGGCCAAGGAAGAGATACGCAGTATTTT. It is translated as CACSQEGAETGQGRDTQYF. This chain connects TRBV3-1 to TRBJ2-3, with D possibly TRBD1 on 6 matching bases. This CDR3 spans 19 amino acids. CDR1 and CDR2 (germline): LGHDT, YNNKEL (reference sequence).

The table lists this clonotype with a few counts. The gene calls are TRBV9 and TRBJ2-5; TRBD2 matches 11 bases. The V and J ends lost 5 bases and 2 bases, in that order; junction bases with no gene match: 11. The CDR3 runs to 17 residues. From germline, CDR1 is SGDLS and CDR2 YYNGEE. In DNA form, the CDR3 reads TGTGCCAGCAGTGTCGGAACTAGCGGGGGTTCACAAGAGACCCAGTACTTC. The encoded protein is CASSVGTSGGSQETQYF. Together with reference TRBV9 and TRBJ2-5, the CDR3 gives the full variable domain: DSGVTQTPKHLITATGQRVTLRCSPRSGDLSVYWYQQSLDQGLQFLIQYYNGEERAKGNILERFSAQQFPDLHSELNLSSLELGDSALYFCASSVGTSGGSQETQYFGPGTRLLVL.

This clonotype was observed many times. This chain uses TRBV5-1 with TRBJ2-3, with D unclear. Trimming left V 0 bases short and J 2 bases short, with 7 bases between. The germline V gene encodes CDR1 SGHRS and CDR2 YFSETQ. The CDR3 is 14 residues long. The CDR3 DNA reads TGCGCCAGCAGCTTGGCCGCCACCACAGATACGCAGTATTTT. This gives the protein CASSLAATTDTQYF. The complete variable domain, with remaining parts taken from reference TRBV5-1 and TRBJ2-3, reads KAGVTQTPRYLIKTRGQQVTLSCSPISGHRSVSWYQQTPGQGLQFLFEYFSETQRNKGNFPGRFSGRQFSNSRSEMNVSTLELGDSALYLCASSLAATTDTQYFGPGTRLTVL.

This clonotype has ten or more counts. V usage is TRBV12-3 or TRBV12-4 and J usage is TRBJ2-5; a possible D gene is TRBD1 (6 bases). The CDR3 loop spans 14 amino acids. V lost 5 bases to trimming and J lost 2 bases, with 12 bases between them. The CDR3 spells CASSGTRRQETQYF. The DNA for the CDR3 is TGTGCCAGCAGTGGGACACGGAGACAAGAGACCCAGTACTTC.

This clonotype was counted ten times or more. V is TRBV28 and J is TRBJ2-2; D is perhaps TRBD2 (5 bases). The V gene lost 5 bases and the J gene lost 5 bases, with 15 bases spanning the gap. The CDR3 spans 15 residues. Per germline, CDR1 MDHEN and CDR2 SYDVKM. The CDR3, as DNA: TGTGCCAGCAGTAGTCCCCCGGGATGGACCGGGGAGCTGTTTTTT. It translates to CASSSPPGWTGELFF.

This clonotype was observed many times. The CDR3 region has the DNA TGTGCCAGCAGCAGACAGGGTGAACAAGAGACCCAGTACTTC. Translation gives CASSRQGEQETQYF. This chain connects TRBV12-3 or TRBV12-4 to TRBJ2-5; 7 positions match TRBD1. The V gene end was trimmed by 6 bases and the J gene end by 2 bases; junction bases not matched to a gene: 6. There are 14 residues in the CDR3.

The chain joins TRBV20-1 to TRBJ1-3; D is uncertain. This CDR3 is built from 14 residues. CDR1 DFQATT and CDR2 SNEGSKA come from the germline V gene (reference sequence). Deletions cut 5 bases from V and 0 bases from J, with 11 bases between. The CDR3 nucleotides are TGCAGTGCTCCTGACCGAAGCTCTGGAAACACCATATATTTT. Translation gives CSAPDRSSGNTIYF.

This clonotype occurred many times. The genes are TRBV10-2 and TRBJ2-1; no definite D call. The germline CDR1 and CDR2 sequences are WSHSY and SAAADI. With 4 bases removed from V and 4 bases from J, the gap between germline ends came to 8 bases. The CDR3 covers 13 residues. This CDR3 is CASSGYRYNEQFF. The DNA of the CDR3 is TGCGCCAGCAGTGGTTACCGGTACAATGAGCAGTTCTTC.

J is TRBJ1-2 and V is TRBV6-1; D is perhaps TRBD1 (5 bases). V was shortened by 2 bases and J by 7 bases, with 11 bases between the two germline ends. The germline gives CDR1 MNHNS, CDR2 SASEGT. The CDR3 has 13 residues. For the CDR3, the DNA is TGTGCCAGCAGTGAATCAGGGTTGGGTGGCTACACCTTC. The encoded protein is CASSESGLGGYTF.

V and J are TRBV14 and TRBJ1-1; D remains ambiguous. The CDR3 has 13 residues. Germline V gene sequence: CDR1 SGHDN, CDR2 FVKESK. V was cut by 0 bases and J by 5 bases, with 7 bases left in between. CDR3 nucleotides: TGTGCCAGCAGCCAAGATTACAGAACTGAAGCTTTCTTT. Translation: CASSQDYRTEAFF.

This clonotype was detected only a few times. This chain links TRBV4-1 with TRBJ1-5; a possible D gene is TRBD1 (6 bases). The V gene's germline CDR1 is MGHRA and CDR2 YSYEKL. The length of the CDR3 is 19 residues. V was clipped by 8 bases and J by 1 base, with 27 bases between them. Written as DNA, the CDR3 is TGCGCCAGCCGTCCGCTATTGGGGCAGGGGCCTGGGAGCAATCAGCCCCAGCATTTT. It translates to CASRPLLGQGPGSNQPQHF.

The rearrangement links TRBV4-1 to TRBJ2-3, with 7 nucleotides matching TRBD1. V trimming: 0 bases; J trimming: 2 bases; junction bases outside the gene matches: 20. Per germline, CDR1 MGHRA and CDR2 YSYEKL. The CDR3 sequence is 21 residues long. The CDR3 nucleotides read TGCGCCAGCAGCCAAGATACGGGACATCAACTCCTGAGGGGGCACACAGATACGCAGTATTTT. It translates to CASSQDTGHQLLRGHTDTQYF.

The chain links TRBV4-3 to TRBJ2-5; 11 positions agree with TRBD2. Germline V CDR1 and CDR2: LGHNA, YSLEER. The V segment lost 0 bases and the J segment 4 bases; nucleotides outside the gene matches: 1. The CDR3 is 15 residues long. DNA of the CDR3: TGCGCCAGCAGCCAAGATGGGACTAGCGGAGAGACCCAGTACTTC. Amino acid sequence: CASSQDGTSGETQYF.

The rearrangement joins TRBV24-1 to TRBJ2-3, with TRBD2 matching 10 bases. This CDR3 spans 15 amino acids. The V gene end was trimmed by 2 bases and the J gene end by 5 bases; junction bases not matched to a gene: 3. Per germline, CDR1 KGHDR and CDR2 SFDVKD. CDR3 amino acids: CATSDSSGGEDTQYF. The CDR3 DNA follows: TGTGCCACCAGTGATTCGAGCGGGGGGGAAGATACGCAGTATTTT.

This clonotype was counted a few times. The chain links TRBV10-3 to TRBJ1-5; TRBD1 might be the D (5 bases). The germline gives CDR1 ENHRY, CDR2 SYGVKD. The CDR3 spans 12 residues. V was cut by 10 bases and J by 7 bases, with 14 bases left in between. The CDR3 here is CASRRAGQPQHF. CDR3 coding DNA: TGTGCCAGCCGCAGGGCAGGGCAGCCCCAGCATTTT.

This clonotype was observed at least ten times. The rearrangement joins TRBV20-1 to TRBJ1-4; 7 bases are shared with TRBD1. This CDR3 is 12 amino acids long. V lost 6 bases, J lost 8 bases, and 6 bases stayed unmatched. Germline CDR1 is DFQATT and CDR2 is SNEGSKA (reference sequence). The CDR3 region is CSAVGQVEKLFF. The CDR3, as DNA: TGCAGTGCCGTTGGACAGGTCGAAAAACTGTTTTTT.

This clonotype was detected many times. The chain employs TRBV6-5 and TRBJ2-7; TRBD2 might be the D (5 bases). CDR1 MNHEY and CDR2 SVGAGI come from the germline V gene. V shed 6 bases and J shed 3 bases, with 18 bases lying between them. The CDR3 runs 15 residues. The CDR3 region is CASSRPVIGGYEQYF. The DNA for the CDR3 is TGTGCCAGCAGCCGTCCGGTGATAGGAGGCTACGAGCAGTACTTC.

The table lists this clonotype with a few counts. The CDR3 DNA sequence: TGTGCCAGCAGCTTAGCGCGGGGCGGAACCTACAATGAGCAGTTCTTC. Protein sequence: CASSLARGGTYNEQFF. This chain connects TRBV7-9 to TRBJ2-1, with D tentatively TRBD2 (6 bases). V was trimmed by 0 bases and J by 2 bases, leaving 11 bases between them. CDR1 and CDR2 (germline): SEHNR, FQNEAQ (reference sequence). There are 16 residues in the CDR3. The variable domain in full, completed from reference TRBV7-9 and TRBJ2-1, reads DTGVSQNPRHKITKRGQNVTFRCDPISEHNRLYWYRQTLGQGPEFLTYFQNEAQLEKSRLLSDRFSAERPKGSFSTLEIQRTEQGDSAMYLCASSLARGGTYNEQFFGPGTRLTVL.

The V gene is TRBV11-2, the J gene TRBJ2-1; TRBD1 matches 8 bases. After removal of 1 base from V and 7 bases from J, the junction contained 3 bases not matched to a gene. Germline loops: CDR1 SGHAT, CDR2 FQNNGV. This CDR3 region has 14 residues. For the CDR3, the DNA is TGTGCCAGCAGCTTAGCGGGGGACAGGAATGAGCAGTTCTTC. This translates into CASSLAGDRNEQFF.

This clonotype was seen a handful of times. The V and J genes are TRBV5-1 and TRBJ1-2, with TRBD1 as a possible D gene (6 bases). CDR1 and CDR2 from the germline V gene are SGHRS and YFSETQ. Trimming stripped 0 bases from V and 7 bases from J, with 16 bases between. This CDR3 has 15 residues. This CDR3 is CASSLGQDAPSGYTF. CDR3 sequence (DNA): TGCGCCAGCAGCTTGGGACAGGACGCCCCTTCTGGCTACACCTTC. The full variable domain, its missing parts supplied by reference TRBV5-1 and TRBJ1-2, is KAGVTQTPRYLIKTRGQQVTLSCSPISGHRSVSWYQQTPGQGLQFLFEYFSETQRNKGNFPGRFSGRQFSNSRSEMNVSTLELGDSALYLCASSLGQDAPSGYTFGSGTRLTVV.

In its sample, this clonotype was seen a few times. This rearrangement joins TRBV28 to TRBJ2-1; D not certain. CDR3 length equals 12 residues. Germline CDR1 and CDR2: MDHEN and SYDVKM. Trimming pared 3 bases from V and 12 bases from J, leaving 12 bases between. Here the CDR3 reads CASSFLPDLQFF. The CDR3 region has the DNA TGTGCCAGCAGTTTCCTTCCTGACCTGCAGTTCTTC. The full variable domain, in which reference TRBV28 and TRBJ2-1 provide the parts outside the CDR3, is DVKVTQSSRYLVKRTGEKVFLECVQDMDHENMFWYRQDPGLGLRLIYFSYDVKMKEKGDIPEGYSVSREKKERFSLILESASTNQTSMYLCASSFLPDLQFFGPGTRLTVL.

This clonotype was observed many times. The rearrangement joins TRBV12-3 or TRBV12-4 to TRBJ2-1; D may be TRBD1 or TRBD2 (6 bases each). This CDR3 is 16 amino acids long. Between the trimmed V and J ends, which lost 5 bases and 8 bases, there was a span of 22 bases. In DNA, the CDR3 is TGTGCCAGCAGTCCCACGGGGGCCTTTAATGGTTATGAGCAGTTCTTC. This translates into CASSPTGAFNGYEQFF.

This clonotype was seen at least ten times. The chain combines TRBV12-3 or TRBV12-4 with TRBJ2-7; 11 positions agree with TRBD1. V trimming: 2 bases; J trimming: 2 bases; junction bases outside the gene matches: 2. The length of the CDR3 is 15 residues. The CDR3 DNA reads as TGTGCCAGCAGTTTATCGGGACAGGGGGCCTACGAGCAGTACTTC. Its translation is CASSLSGQGAYEQYF.

This clonotype has ten or more counts. The V and J genes are TRBV4-1 and TRBJ2-1, with TRBD2 matching over 9 bases. J lost 5 bases, V lost 0 bases, and 8 bases had no gene match. Germline V gene sequence: CDR1 MGHRA, CDR2 YSYEKL. The CDR3 contains 17 residues. The CDR3 is CASSQEVRAGGHNEQFF. The CDR3 DNA follows: TGCGCCAGCAGCCAAGAAGTGAGAGCGGGGGGTCACAATGAGCAGTTCTTC.

This clonotype was seen repeatedly, ten times or more. The chain is built from TRBV13 and TRBJ2-7, with D maybe TRBD1 (6 bases). CDR3 length equals 13 residues. Trimming removed 7 bases from V and 3 bases from J, with 13 bases in between. Germline V CDR1 and CDR2: PRHDT, FYEKMQ (reference sequence). The CDR3 nucleotides are TGTGCCAGCAAAGTTACAGGGAACTACGAGCAGTACTTC. Residues: CASKVTGNYEQYF.